This TCR beta chain was captured in a study of human T cells and chemical hapten exposure. Study-wide context: Patients, largely female, had alopecia areata, totalis or universalis.

The time point is: patch test 2, 6 weeks after DPC sensitization. Noted treatment: therapeutic diphenylcyclopropenone sensitization with weekly scalp DPC. The study's library attached unique molecular identifiers to single cDNA molecules. MiXCR was run by TCRdb on the RACE reads, yielding one entry per CDR3 protein. The table has more than 70,000 distinct CDR3 sequences, 9.5% to 13% seen once. The J segment lost 2 bases and the V segment lost 4 bases, leaving 3 bases of the junction unmatched. Germline-derived CDR1 and CDR2 are KGHSH and LQKENI. The CDR3 has 16 residues. This clonotype has a handful of counts.

The J gene is TRBJ2-7, the V gene TRBV18; 15 positions match TRBD2. This clonotype was obtained from a man between 18 and 29 years old with alopecia areata. Some clones in this sample may be carry-over from other donors' samples. Sequenced here: whole blood, sampled in connection with sensitization to the hapten diphenylcyclopropenone (DPC). The CDR3 loop reads CASSLGTSGGTYEQYF. The CDR3 DNA follows: TGTGCCAGCTCACTGGGGACTAGCGGGGGGACCTACGAGCAGTACTTC.